This T cell receptor (beta chain) was identified in a study of beta chain features in type 1 diabetes. Overall study context: Across the samples, some 99 million sorted cells were examined in total. Overall study results and limits: For Type 1 diabetes patients, all four CD4+ subsets carried TCRB CDR3s that were moderately but significantly shorter. In type 1 diabetes patients, VDJ junctions had fewer insertions; deletions at these junctions were more frequent.

The investigators reverse transcribed all of the isolated RNA, so they sequenced expressed TCRB transcripts. Each sample of naive, central memory or regulatory T cells had, on average, approximately 3.5 million reads. Sequencing used immunoSEQ multiplex PCR; TCRdb keeps in-frame clones, though not all of them. The table includes about 930,000 clones, roughly 16% detected once. This clone turned up a few times. Antigen unknown. Sequenced input: naive CD4+ T cells from blood. The TCR originated in a young woman in good health.

The DNA of the CDR3 is TGTGCCAGCCTTAGCAACCTGGAAGCTTTCTTT. Translating gives CASLSNLEAFF. The chain couples TRBV6-6 to TRBJ1-1; D gene unclear. Between the trimmed V and J ends, which lost 8 bases and 8 bases, there was a span of 12 bases. The CDR3 has 11 amino acids. Germline-derived CDR1 and CDR2 are MNHNY and SVGAGI (reference sequence).